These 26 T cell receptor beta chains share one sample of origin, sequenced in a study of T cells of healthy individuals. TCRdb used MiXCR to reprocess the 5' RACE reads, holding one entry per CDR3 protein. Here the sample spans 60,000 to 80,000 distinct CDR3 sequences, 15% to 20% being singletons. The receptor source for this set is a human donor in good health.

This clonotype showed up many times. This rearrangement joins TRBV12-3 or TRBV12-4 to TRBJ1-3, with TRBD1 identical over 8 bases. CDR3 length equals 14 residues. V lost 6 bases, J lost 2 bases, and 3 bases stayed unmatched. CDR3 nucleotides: TGTGCCAGCAGCCGGACAGGGACTGGAAACACCATATATTTT. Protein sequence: CASSRTGTGNTIYF.

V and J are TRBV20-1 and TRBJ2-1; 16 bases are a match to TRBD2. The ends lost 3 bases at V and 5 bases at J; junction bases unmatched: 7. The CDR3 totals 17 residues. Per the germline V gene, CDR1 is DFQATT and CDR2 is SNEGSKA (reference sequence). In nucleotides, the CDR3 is TGCAGTGCTAGGGGGACTAGCGGGAGGGCTGGGAACAATGAGCAGTTCTTC. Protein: CSARGTSGRAGNNEQFF.

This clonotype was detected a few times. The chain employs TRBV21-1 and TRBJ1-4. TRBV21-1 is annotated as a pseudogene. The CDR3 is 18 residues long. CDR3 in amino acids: CASINSPTAIATNEKLFF. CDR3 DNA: TGTGCCAGCATCAACTCGCCTACAGCAATTGCAACTAATGAAAAACTGTTTTTT.

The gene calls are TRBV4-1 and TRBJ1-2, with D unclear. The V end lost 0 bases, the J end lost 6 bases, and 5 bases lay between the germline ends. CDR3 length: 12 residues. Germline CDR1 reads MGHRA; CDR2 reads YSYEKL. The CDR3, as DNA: TGCGCCAGCAGCCAAGAAAGCAATGGCTACACCTTC. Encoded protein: CASSQESNGYTF.

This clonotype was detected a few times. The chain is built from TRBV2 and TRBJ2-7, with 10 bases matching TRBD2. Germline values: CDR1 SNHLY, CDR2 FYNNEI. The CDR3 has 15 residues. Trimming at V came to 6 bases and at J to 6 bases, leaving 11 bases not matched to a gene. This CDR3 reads CASRKAGGGPFEQYF. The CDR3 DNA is TGTGCCAGCAGAAAAGCGGGAGGGGGCCCTTTCGAGCAGTACTTC. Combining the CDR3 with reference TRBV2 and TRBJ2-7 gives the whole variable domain EPEVTQTPSHQVTQMGQEVILRCVPISNHLYFYWYRQILGQKVEFLVSFYNNEISEKSEIFDDQFSVERPDGSNFTLKIRSTKLEDSAMYFCASRKAGGGPFEQYFGPGTRLTVT.

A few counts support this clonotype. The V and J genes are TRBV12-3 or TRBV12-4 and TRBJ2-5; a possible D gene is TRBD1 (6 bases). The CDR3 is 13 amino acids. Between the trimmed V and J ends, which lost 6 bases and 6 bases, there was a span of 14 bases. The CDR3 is CASSAFGGQTQYF. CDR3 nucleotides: TGTGCCAGCAGCGCCTTTGGGGGCCAGACCCAGTACTTC.

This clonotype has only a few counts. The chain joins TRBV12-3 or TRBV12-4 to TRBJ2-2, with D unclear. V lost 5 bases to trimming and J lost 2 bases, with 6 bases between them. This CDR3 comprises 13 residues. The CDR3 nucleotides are TGTGCCAGCAGTCCGTACAACACCGGGGAGCTGTTTTTT. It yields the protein CASSPYNTGELFF.

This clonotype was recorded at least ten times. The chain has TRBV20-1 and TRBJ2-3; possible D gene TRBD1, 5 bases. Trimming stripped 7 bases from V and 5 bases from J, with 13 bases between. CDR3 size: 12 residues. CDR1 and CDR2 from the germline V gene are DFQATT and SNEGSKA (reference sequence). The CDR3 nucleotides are TGCAGTGGAGTGGGGCCGATAGATACGCAGTATTTT. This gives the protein CSGVGPIDTQYF.

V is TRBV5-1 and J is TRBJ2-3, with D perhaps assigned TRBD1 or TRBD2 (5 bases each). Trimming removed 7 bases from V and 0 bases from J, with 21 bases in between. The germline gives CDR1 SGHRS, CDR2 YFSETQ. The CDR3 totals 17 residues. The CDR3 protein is CASSGTDQYPSTDTQYF. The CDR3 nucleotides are TGCGCCAGCTCCGGGACGGATCAATATCCTAGCACAGATACGCAGTATTTT.

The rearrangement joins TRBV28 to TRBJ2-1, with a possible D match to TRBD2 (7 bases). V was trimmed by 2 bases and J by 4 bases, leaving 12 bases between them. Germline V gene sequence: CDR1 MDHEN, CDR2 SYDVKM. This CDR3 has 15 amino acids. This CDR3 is CASSLGGASYNEQFF. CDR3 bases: TGTGCCAGCAGTTTAGGGGGGGCCTCGTACAATGAGCAGTTCTTC.

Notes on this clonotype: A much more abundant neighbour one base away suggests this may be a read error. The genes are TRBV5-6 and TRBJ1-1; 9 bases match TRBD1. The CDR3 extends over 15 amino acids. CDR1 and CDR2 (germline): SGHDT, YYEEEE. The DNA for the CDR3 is TGTGCCAGCAGCCCAACAGGGGGCGGGAACACTGAAGCTCTCTTT. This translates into CASSPTGGGNTEALF.

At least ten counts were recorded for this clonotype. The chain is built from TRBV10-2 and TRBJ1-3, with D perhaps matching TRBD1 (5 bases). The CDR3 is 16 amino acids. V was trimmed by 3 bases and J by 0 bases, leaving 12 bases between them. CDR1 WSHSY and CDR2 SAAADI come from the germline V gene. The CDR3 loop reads CASSDRGLSSGNTIYF. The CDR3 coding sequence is TGCGCCAGCAGTGACCGGGGACTAAGCTCTGGAAACACCATATATTTT.

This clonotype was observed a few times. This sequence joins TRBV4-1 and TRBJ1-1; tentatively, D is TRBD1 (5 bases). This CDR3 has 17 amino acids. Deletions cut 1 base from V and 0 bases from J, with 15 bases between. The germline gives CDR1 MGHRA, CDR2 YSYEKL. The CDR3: CASSQVRDSRLNTEAFF. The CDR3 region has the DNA TGCGCCAGCAGCCAAGTCCGGGACTCCAGATTGAACACTGAAGCTTTCTTT.

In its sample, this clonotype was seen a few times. CDR3 region: CASSWREGGTDTQYF. The CDR3 region has the DNA TGTGCCAGCAGCTGGCGGGAGGGGGGGACAGATACGCAGTATTTT. The rearrangement uses TRBV7-2 and TRBJ2-3, with TRBD2 matching over 9 bases. The J segment lost 3 bases and the V segment lost 4 bases, leaving 5 bases of the junction unmatched. Germline V CDR1 and CDR2: SGHTA, FQGNSA. The CDR3 totals 15 residues.

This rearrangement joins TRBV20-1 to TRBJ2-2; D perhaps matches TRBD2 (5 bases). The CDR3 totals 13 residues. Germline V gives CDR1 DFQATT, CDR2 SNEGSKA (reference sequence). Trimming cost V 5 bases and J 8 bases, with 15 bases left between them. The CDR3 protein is CSAVTNPGGELFF. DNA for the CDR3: TGCAGTGCTGTCACTAACCCGGGAGGGGAGCTGTTTTTT.

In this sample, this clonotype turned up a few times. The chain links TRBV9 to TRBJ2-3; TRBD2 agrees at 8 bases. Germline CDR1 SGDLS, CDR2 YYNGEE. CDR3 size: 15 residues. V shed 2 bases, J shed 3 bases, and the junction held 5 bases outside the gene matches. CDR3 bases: TGTGCCAGCAGCGTTTCCAGCGGGAGTACAGATACGCAGTATTTT. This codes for CASSVSSGSTDTQYF. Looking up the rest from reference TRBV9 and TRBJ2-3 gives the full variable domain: DSGVTQTPKHLITATGQRVTLRCSPRSGDLSVYWYQQSLDQGLQFLIQYYNGEERAKGNILERFSAQQFPDLHSELNLSSLELGDSALYFCASSVSSGSTDTQYFGPGTRLTVL.

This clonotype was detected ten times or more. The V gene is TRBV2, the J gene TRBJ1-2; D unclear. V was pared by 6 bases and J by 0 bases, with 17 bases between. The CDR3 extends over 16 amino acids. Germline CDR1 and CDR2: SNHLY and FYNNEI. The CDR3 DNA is TGTGCCAGCAGGACCTATTTGGCATCCACTAACTATGGCTACACCTTC. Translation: CASRTYLASTNYGYTF.

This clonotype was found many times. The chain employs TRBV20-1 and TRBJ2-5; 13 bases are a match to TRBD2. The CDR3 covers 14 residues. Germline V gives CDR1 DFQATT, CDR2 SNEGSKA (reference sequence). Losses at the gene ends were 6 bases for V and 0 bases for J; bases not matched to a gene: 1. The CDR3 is CSAGTSGDQETQYF. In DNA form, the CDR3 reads TGCAGTGCCGGGACTAGCGGGGACCAAGAGACCCAGTACTTC.

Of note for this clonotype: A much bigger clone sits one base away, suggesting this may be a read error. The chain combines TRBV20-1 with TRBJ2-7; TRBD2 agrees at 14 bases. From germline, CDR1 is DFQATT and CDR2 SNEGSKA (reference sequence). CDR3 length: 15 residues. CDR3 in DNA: TGCAGTGCTAGAGGGGGGACTAGCGGGAGAATCGAGCAGTGCTTC. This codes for CSARGGTSGRIEQCF.

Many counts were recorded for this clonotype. The CDR3 is CASSLTDGLAANIQYF. The CDR3 DNA reads as TGTGCCAGCAGCTTGACCGATGGACTAGCGGCAAACATTCAGTACTTC. The chain has TRBV7-9 and TRBJ2-4; 10 bases line up with TRBD2. The length of the CDR3 is 16 residues. The V gene end was trimmed by 3 bases and the J gene end by 6 bases; junction bases not matched to a gene: 8. Germline V gene sequence: CDR1 SEHNR, CDR2 FQNEAQ (reference sequence).

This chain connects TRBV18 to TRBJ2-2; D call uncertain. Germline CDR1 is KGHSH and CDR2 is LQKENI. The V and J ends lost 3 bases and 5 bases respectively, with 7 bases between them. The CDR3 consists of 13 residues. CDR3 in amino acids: CASSPQWTGELFF. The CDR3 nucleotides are TGTGCCAGCTCACCCCAGTGGACCGGGGAGCTGTTTTTT.

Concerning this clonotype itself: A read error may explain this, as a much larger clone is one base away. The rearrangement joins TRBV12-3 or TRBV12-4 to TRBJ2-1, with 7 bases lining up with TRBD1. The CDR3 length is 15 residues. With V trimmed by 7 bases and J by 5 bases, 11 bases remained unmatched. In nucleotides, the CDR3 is TGTGCCAGCACCCTTCTAGGGGGCGTAGACAATGAGCAGTTCTTC. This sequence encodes CASTLLGGVDNEQFF.

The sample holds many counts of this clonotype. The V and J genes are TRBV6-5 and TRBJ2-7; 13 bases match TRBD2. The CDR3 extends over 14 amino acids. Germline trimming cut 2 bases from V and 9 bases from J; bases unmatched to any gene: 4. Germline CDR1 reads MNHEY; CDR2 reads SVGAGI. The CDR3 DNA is TGTGCCAGCAGTTACGGTGGACTAGCGGGAGTGCAGTACTTC. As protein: CASSYGGLAGVQYF.

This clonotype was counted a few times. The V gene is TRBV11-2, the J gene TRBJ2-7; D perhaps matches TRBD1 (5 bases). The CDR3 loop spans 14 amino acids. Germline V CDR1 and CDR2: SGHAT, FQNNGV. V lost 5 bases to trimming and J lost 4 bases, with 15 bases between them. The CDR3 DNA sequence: TGTGCCAGCAGCCCATCAGGGATGGCATACGAGCAGTACTTC. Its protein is CASSPSGMAYEQYF. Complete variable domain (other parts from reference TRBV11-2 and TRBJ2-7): EAGVAQSPRYKIIEKRQSVAFWCNPISGHATLYWYQQILGQGPKLLIQFQNNGVVDDSQLPKDRFSAERLKGVDSTLKIQPAKLEDSAVYLCASSPSGMAYEQYFGPGTRLTVT.

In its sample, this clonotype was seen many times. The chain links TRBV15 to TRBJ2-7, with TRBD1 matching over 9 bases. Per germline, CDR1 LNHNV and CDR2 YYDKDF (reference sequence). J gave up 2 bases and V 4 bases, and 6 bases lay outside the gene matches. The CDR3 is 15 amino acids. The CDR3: CATSTKTGGAYEQYF. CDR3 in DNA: TGTGCCACCAGCACGAAGACAGGGGGGGCCTACGAGCAGTACTTC.

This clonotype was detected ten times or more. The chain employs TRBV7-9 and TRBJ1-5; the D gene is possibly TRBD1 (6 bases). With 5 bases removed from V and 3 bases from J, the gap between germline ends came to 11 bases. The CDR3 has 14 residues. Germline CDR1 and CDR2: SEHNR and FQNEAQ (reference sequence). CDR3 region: CASSQDSFNQPQHF. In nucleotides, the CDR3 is TGTGCCAGCAGCCAGGACAGCTTCAATCAGCCCCAGCATTTT.